This TCR beta chain was sequenced in a study of T cell repertoires in cytomegalovirus infection. Background on the study: Public TCR beta signatures marked donors with CMV infection and the matching HLA. Study observations and caveats: The study found HLA-C-restricted CMV-specific TCR beta clonotypes dominating the ex vivo response.

A single record per CDR3 protein comes from TCRdb applying MiXCR to the reads. The sample holds 450,000 to 650,000 distinct CDR3 sequences; about 39% are singletons and the top ten take around 46%. CDR3 length: 14 residues. The V end lost 5 bases, the J end lost 5 bases, and 16 bases lay between the germline ends. Germline V gene data show CDR1 as SEHNR and CDR2 as FQNEAQ (reference sequence). To note about this clonotype: Antigen unknown.

This specimen was cultured PBMCs, taken from culture after CMV antigen stimulation. V gene TRBV7-9 combines with J gene TRBJ2-7; either TRBD1 or TRBD2 may fit D (6 bases each). The receptor was isolated from a human donor in good health (CMV status not recorded). Some clones in this sample may be carry-over from other donors' samples. The CDR3 DNA reads as TGTGCCAGCAGCCAGAGGGGGGTACGGCACGAGCAGTACTTC. Protein sequence: CASSQRGVRHEQYF.